This passage covers 30 T cell receptor beta chains from one sample sequenced in a study of cytomegalovirus exposure and HLA in healthy donors. Researchers ran the PCR with 60 Vbeta and 13 Jbeta primers. Generated by immunoSEQ multiplex PCR, the TCRdb table keeps only in-frame clones and is missing some. The sample lists about 200,000 clones; more than 75% were seen once. The specimen sequenced was PBMCs. The receptors here all came from a male donor in good health and CMV-seropositive.

This clone has just a few counts. The genes are TRBV19 and TRBJ2-1; D may be TRBD1 (7 bases). CDR1 and CDR2 (germline): LNHDA, SQIVND (reference sequence). V was trimmed by 6 bases and J by 1 base, leaving 22 bases between them. The CDR3 is 18 residues long. CDR3 coding DNA: TGTGCCAGTAGCCATAGATCTGGAGGGGGCAGGTCCTACAATGAGCAGTTCTTC. Protein product: CASSHRSGGGRSYNEQFF. Full variable domain (outside the CDR3, taken from reference TRBV19 and TRBJ2-1): DGGITQSPKYLFRKEGQNVTLSCEQNLNHDAMYWYRQDPGQGLRLIYYSQIVNDFQKGDIAEGYSVSREKKESFPLTVTSAQKNPTAFYLCASSHRSGGGRSYNEQFFGPGTRLTVL.

This sequence joins TRBV30 and TRBJ2-5, with D unresolved. Trimming took off 0 bases at V and 4 bases at J, with 12 bases between the two ends. This CDR3 has 14 amino acids. Germline V CDR1 and CDR2: GTSNPN, SVGIG (reference sequence). The CDR3 is CAWSVSSWSETQYF. DNA of the CDR3: TGTGCCTGGAGTGTGAGTAGTTGGTCAGAGACCCAGTACTTC.

The chain carries TRBV30 and TRBJ2-4; TRBD2 matches 9 bases. V lost 4 bases and J lost 7; bases outside the gene matches: 5. The CDR3 extends over 13 amino acids. Germline-derived CDR1 and CDR2 are GTSNPN and SVGIG (reference sequence). CDR3 bases: TGTGCCTGGATGGGGCGGGGGGGGAACATTCAGTACTTC. It codes for CAWMGRGGNIQYF.

The chain is built from TRBV6-6 and TRBJ1-1; D is undetermined. Trimming stripped 4 bases from V and 4 bases from J, with 16 bases between. Germline CDR1 reads MNHNY; CDR2 reads SVGAGI (reference sequence). This CDR3 spans 15 amino acids. Here the CDR3 DNA reads TGTGCCAGCAGTTTAAGAACCGACGGAGGCACTGAAGCTTTCTTT. Its protein product is CASSLRTDGGTEAFF.

This chain links TRBV4-2 with TRBJ2-1, with 9 bases matching TRBD2. Losses at the gene ends were 0 bases for V and 6 bases for J; bases not matched to a gene: 3. This CDR3 contains 15 residues. Germline CDR1 LGHNA, CDR2 YNFKEQ. In nucleotides, the CDR3 is TGTGCCAGCAGCCAAGACGGCGGGAGGGCCAATGAGCAGTTCTTC. Protein: CASSQDGGRANEQFF.

CDR3 DNA sequence: TGTGCCAGCAGCTCCCCCGGGGGACTAGCGTCCTACCAAGAGACCCAGTACTTC. This translates into CASSSPGGLASYQETQYF. The chain combines TRBV7-2 with TRBJ2-5; 10 bases line up with TRBD2. The CDR3 is 18 residues long. The germline V gene has CDR1 SGHTA and CDR2 FQGNSA. V was clipped by 4 bases and J by 0 bases; unmatched bases: 11. Full variable domain (remainder filled in from reference TRBV7-2 and TRBJ2-5): GAGVSQSPSNKVTEKGKDVELRCDPISGHTALYWYRQSLGQGLEFLIYFQGNSAPDKSGLPSDRFSAERTGGSVSTLTIQRTQQEDSAVYLCASSSPGGLASYQETQYFGPGTRLLVL.

The chain carries TRBV5-1 and TRBJ2-7; 13 bases align to TRBD2. Germline CDR1 is SGHRS and CDR2 is YFSETQ. V shed 4 bases, J shed 0 bases, and the junction held 10 bases outside the gene matches. The CDR3 runs 18 residues. CDR3 DNA: TGCGCCAGCAGCCCCTGGACTAGCGGGGGCACAACCTCCTACGAGCAGTACTTC. It yields the protein CASSPWTSGGTTSYEQYF. The complete variable domain, with remaining parts taken from reference TRBV5-1 and TRBJ2-7, reads KAGVTQTPRYLIKTRGQQVTLSCSPISGHRSVSWYQQTPGQGLQFLFEYFSETQRNKGNFPGRFSGRQFSNSRSEMNVSTLELGDSALYLCASSPWTSGGTTSYEQYFGPGTRLTVT.

This chain connects TRBV19 to TRBJ1-5; the D gene is possibly TRBD1 (6 bases). The CDR3 is 12 residues long. Germline CDR1 is LNHDA and CDR2 is SQIVND (reference sequence). V was shortened by 10 bases and J by 4 bases, with 11 bases between the two germline ends. CDR3 nucleotides: TGTGCCACTTCAAGGGGGAATCAGCCCCAGCATTTT. The encoded protein is CATSRGNQPQHF.

This chain joins TRBV10-3 and TRBJ2-7; 10 bases line up with TRBD2. Germline-derived CDR1 and CDR2 are ENHRY and SYGVKD. The V and J ends lost 6 bases and 1 base, in that order; junction bases with no gene match: 6. The CDR3 is 15 residues long. DNA of the CDR3: TGTGCCATCAGAGACTTGACTAGCGGGTCCTACGAGCAGTACTTC. Protein sequence: CAIRDLTSGSYEQYF.

The CDR3: CASSVASGLSYEQYF. The CDR3 DNA reads as TGTGCCAGCAGCGTAGCCAGCGGGCTATCCTACGAGCAGTACTTC. The rearrangement links TRBV9 to TRBJ2-7; D is perhaps TRBD2 (6 bases). Germline assignment: CDR1 SGDLS and CDR2 YYNGEE. The CDR3 sequence is 15 residues long. Deletions cut 0 bases from V and 1 base from J, with 11 bases between.

The chain joins TRBV10-3 to TRBJ2-1, with 7 bases identical to TRBD2. This CDR3 comprises 12 residues. The J segment lost 10 bases and the V segment lost 0 bases, leaving 0 bases of the junction unmatched. Germline V CDR1 and CDR2: ENHRY, SYGVKD. Here the CDR3 reads CAISESSGEQFF. The DNA of the CDR3 is TGTGCCATCAGTGAGTCTAGCGGGGAGCAGTTCTTC.

The chain couples TRBV5-1 to TRBJ1-2, with unresolved D. V gave up 4 bases and J gave up 2 bases, with 12 bases separating them. From germline, CDR1 is SGHRS and CDR2 YFSETQ. The CDR3 loop spans 14 amino acids. Written as DNA, the CDR3 is TGCGCCAGCAGCCCGACGGAGGCAAACTATGGCTACACCTTC. Protein product: CASSPTEANYGYTF.

V is TRBV5-4 and J is TRBJ2-1; 8 positions agree with TRBD2. This CDR3 is built from 14 residues. Germline V CDR1 and CDR2: SGHNT, YYREEE (reference sequence). V shed 1 base, J shed 9 bases, and the junction held 6 bases outside the gene matches. The CDR3 sequence is CASSLRGSGTEQFF. The CDR3 nucleotides read TGTGCCAGCAGCTTGAGGGGTAGCGGGACTGAGCAGTTCTTC.

This chain connects TRBV19 to TRBJ2-3; TRBD1 matches at 7 bases. CDR1 is LNHDA, CDR2 SQIVND, per germline (reference sequence). The CDR3 has 16 amino acids. The V gene end was trimmed by 0 bases and the J gene end by 7 bases; junction bases not matched to a gene: 10. The CDR3 region has the DNA TGTGCCAGTAGTATAGATCAGTCCAGGGACAGAAATACGCAGTATTTT. It encodes CASSIDQSRDRNTQYF. Based on the CDR3 plus reference TRBV19 and TRBJ2-3, the full variable domain is DGGITQSPKYLFRKEGQNVTLSCEQNLNHDAMYWYRQDPGQGLRLIYYSQIVNDFQKGDIAEGYSVSREKKESFPLTVTSAQKNPTAFYLCASSIDQSRDRNTQYFGPGTRLTVL.

V gene TRBV18 combines with J gene TRBJ2-7, with 10 nucleotides matching TRBD2. Germline CDR1 is KGHSH and CDR2 is LQKENI. The CDR3 spans 14 residues. The V gene end was trimmed by 2 bases and the J gene end by 3 bases; junction bases not matched to a gene: 1. The CDR3 reads CASSPGTSDYEQYF. The DNA of the CDR3 is TGTGCCAGCTCACCAGGGACTAGCGACTACGAGCAGTACTTC.

This chain uses TRBV9 with TRBJ2-5; 7 nucleotides line up with TRBD1. Looked up from germline, CDR1 is SGDLS and CDR2 is YYNGEE. This CDR3 is 15 amino acids long. The J segment lost 2 bases and the V segment lost 2 bases, leaving 6 bases of the junction unmatched. CDR3 residues: CASSVGTAVQETQYF. CDR3 in DNA: TGTGCCAGCAGCGTGGGGACAGCGGTTCAAGAGACCCAGTACTTC.

CDR3 coding DNA: TGTGCCAGCAGGTTAACCGGGAGGGGCTACGAGCAGTACTTC. Translating it yields CASRLTGRGYEQYF. The chain couples TRBV27 to TRBJ2-7; 8 positions match TRBD2. Germline values: CDR1 MNHEY, CDR2 SMNVEV (reference sequence). J lost 3 bases, V lost 6 bases, and 7 bases had no gene match. This CDR3 has 14 amino acids.

This chain links TRBV2 with TRBJ1-5; D gene ambiguous. Trimming stripped 8 bases from V and 1 base from J, with 12 bases between. CDR3 length: 14 amino acids. The germline CDR1 and CDR2 sequences are SNHLY and FYNNEI. CDR3 region: CASVPGLSNQPQHF. The DNA of the CDR3 is TGTGCCAGCGTTCCGGGTTTGAGCAATCAGCCCCAGCATTTT. Full variable domain (missing parts from reference TRBV2 and TRBJ1-5): EPEVTQTPSHQVTQMGQEVILRCVPISNHLYFYWYRQILGQKVEFLVSFYNNEISEKSEIFDDQFSVERPDGSNFTLKIRSTKLEDSAMYFCASVPGLSNQPQHFGDGTRLSIL.

Concerning this clone itself: Other DNA sequences in the same sample also yield this CDR3. The J gene is TRBJ2-7, the V gene TRBV29-1; 8 bases map to TRBD2. Germline CDR1 reads SQVTM; CDR2 reads ANQGSEA. After removal of 7 bases from V and 3 bases from J, the junction contained 14 bases not matched to a gene. The CDR3 covers 15 residues. CDR3 in amino acids: CSGRLPGLEGYEQYF. The CDR3 DNA follows: TGCAGCGGACGCCTTCCGGGACTAGAGGGCTACGAGCAGTACTTC.

This clone was seen just once. The chain carries TRBV6-1 and TRBJ2-1; 13 bases fit TRBD2. The CDR3 is made up of 18 amino acids. Germline values: CDR1 MNHNS, CDR2 SASEGT. Trimming removed 4 bases from V and 5 bases from J; junction bases left unmatched: 11. The CDR3 coding sequence is TGTGCCAGCAGTGCTATACCCCCGGGACTAGCGGGGCACAATGAGCAGTTCTTC. Translated: CASSAIPPGLAGHNEQFF.

The chain joins TRBV9 to TRBJ2-3, with 9 bases fitting TRBD2. Germline values: CDR1 SGDLS, CDR2 YYNGEE. The length of the CDR3 is 16 residues. The ends lost 0 bases at V and 1 base at J; junction bases unmatched: 3. The CDR3 loop reads CASSVGSGGRTDTQYF. In DNA, the CDR3 is TGTGCCAGCAGCGTAGGTAGCGGGGGACGCACAGATACGCAGTATTTT.

This clone showed up just a few times. J is TRBJ1-4 and V is TRBV5-1; the match to TRBD1 covers 7 bases. Germline V gene sequence: CDR1 SGHRS, CDR2 YFSETQ. CDR3 length equals 15 residues. The trim removed 4 bases at V and 5 bases at J, leaving 8 bases unmatched. CDR3 bases: TGCGCCAGCAGCCCGAGACAGGGAGGAAATGAAAAACTGTTTTTT. It codes for CASSPRQGGNEKLFF.

This clone appeared once. The chain carries TRBV9 and TRBJ2-1; the match to TRBD2 covers 7 bases. The CDR3 has 16 amino acids. Germline loops: CDR1 SGDLS, CDR2 YYNGEE. V was clipped by 4 bases and J by 0 bases; unmatched bases: 7. The CDR3: CASSPREESSYNEQFF. The CDR3 nucleotides read TGTGCCAGCAGCCCCCGGGAGGAAAGCTCCTACAATGAGCAGTTCTTC.

The rearrangement links TRBV6-5 to TRBJ1-1, with 8 nucleotides matching TRBD1. Germline lookup yields CDR1 MNHEY and CDR2 SVGAGI. CDR3 length equals 13 residues. Trimming removed 3 bases from V and 4 bases from J; junction bases left unmatched: 1. The CDR3 bases are TGTGCCAGCAGTTATACAGGGGGCACTGAAGCTTTCTTT. Its translation: CASSYTGGTEAFF.

This chain uses TRBV5-6 with TRBJ2-1, with 10 bases identical to TRBD1. The CDR3 runs 16 residues. Germline CDR1 is SGHDT and CDR2 is YYEEEE. V shed 2 bases, J shed 5 bases, and the junction held 7 bases outside the gene matches. CDR3 sequence: CASSFVRGQGDNEQFF. CDR3 nucleotide sequence: TGTGCCAGCAGCTTCGTGCGAGGACAGGGGGACAATGAGCAGTTCTTC.

The chain has TRBV7-2 and TRBJ1-6, with D perhaps TRBD1 (5 bases). Per germline, CDR1 SGHTA and CDR2 FQGNSA. The length of the CDR3 is 16 residues. V lost 2 bases to trimming and J lost 3 bases, with 11 bases between them. CDR3 bases: TGTGCCAGCAGCTTACTCAGGGTTGGCTATAATTCACCCCTCCACTTT. As protein: CASSLLRVGYNSPLHF.

The CDR3 spells CAISVTGGGGETQYF. In DNA form, the CDR3 reads TGTGCCATCAGTGTAACGGGCGGTGGAGGAGAGACCCAGTACTTC. The genes are TRBV10-3 and TRBJ2-5; perhaps TRBD2 as D (5 bases). The germline CDR1 and CDR2 sequences are ENHRY and SYGVKD. V was trimmed by 4 bases and J by 4 bases, leaving 16 bases between them. The CDR3 spans 15 residues.

The rearrangement uses TRBV14 and TRBJ1-2, with 8 nucleotides matching TRBD1. The V and J ends lost 2 bases and 6 bases, in that order; junction bases with no gene match: 5. This CDR3 contains 14 residues. Germline V lookup: CDR1 SGHDN, CDR2 FVKESK. Written as DNA, the CDR3 is TGTGCCAGCAGCCAAATAACAGGGGGTCATGGCTACACCTTC. It encodes CASSQITGGHGYTF.

The rearrangement uses TRBV4-1 and TRBJ1-2; TRBD1 matches 9 bases. Germline V lookup: CDR1 MGHRA, CDR2 YSYEKL. The CDR3 length is 16 residues. The V segment lost 1 base and the J segment 4 bases; nucleotides outside the gene matches: 7. The CDR3, as DNA: TGCGCCAGCAGCCAAGCCGGACAGGGGCTCGGCTATGGCTACACCTTC. This encodes CASSQAGQGLGYGYTF.

The chain combines TRBV11-2 with TRBJ2-2, with D possibly TRBD1 on 5 matching bases. The CDR3 consists of 12 residues. The V and J ends lost 6 bases and 6 bases respectively, with 8 bases between them. Germline V CDR1 and CDR2: SGHAT, FQNNGV. The CDR3 DNA is TGTGCCAGCAGGAAGGGGTCCGGGGAGCTGTTTTTT. Encoded protein: CASRKGSGELFF.